The TCR beta chain under discussion was sequenced for a study of T-cell memory formation after mild COVID-19. TCRdb re-derived calls from the 5' RACE reads in MiXCR, one entry per CDR3 protein. The table lists more than 450,000 distinct CDR3 sequences, approximately 19% of them singletons. V trimming: 0 bases; J trimming: 0 bases; junction bases outside the gene matches: 10. The CDR3 length is 20 residues. CDR1 MNHEY and CDR2 SVGAGI come from the germline V gene. This sequence was found in an adult woman who had mild COVID-19 (a few samples of this study predate the infection). Cell type and time point are not known. This chain uses TRBV6-5 with TRBJ2-1; 11 bases fit TRBD2. Sequencing input: PBMCs or a T cell subset sorted from them (not recorded which). The CDR3 nucleotides are TGTGCCAGCAGTTACTCGAGTAGCGGGGGGGCCCGGAGCTCCTACAATGAGCAGTTCTTC. Its protein product is CASSYSSSGGARSSYNEQFF.